Below are 32 T cell receptor beta chains sequenced from a single sample in a study of OX40 agonist ivuxolimab in advanced cancers. Method: immunoSEQ multiplex PCR; TCRdb's copy keeps in-frame clones and lacks some. The sample contains 55,000 to 65,000 clones, 75% to 90% of which appear only once. The sequencing here drew on CD4+ or CD8+ T cells sorted from blood, taken in a trial of the OX40 agonist ivuxolimab. These receptors all come from an adult with an advanced solid tumor such as melanoma, head and neck, liver or kidney cancer.

This clone was detected once. The gene calls are TRBV19 and TRBJ2-1, with 7 nucleotides matching TRBD2. The V gene end was trimmed by 6 bases and the J gene end by 9 bases; junction bases not matched to a gene: 14. This CDR3 is 15 amino acids long. CDR1 is LNHDA, CDR2 SQIVND, per germline (reference sequence). As DNA, the CDR3 is TGTGCCAGTAGCTCGACTAGCCGTCCGACGGGTGAGCAGTTCTTC. As protein: CASSSTSRPTGEQFF.

This sequence joins TRBV5-1 and TRBJ2-5, with 10 bases identical to TRBD1. CDR3 length: 15 residues. Germline V gene data show CDR1 as SGHRS and CDR2 as YFSETQ. V lost 4 bases to trimming and J lost 4 bases; unmatched junction nucleotides: 7. CDR3 loop: CASSLTGQGLETQYF. CDR3 nucleotides: TGCGCCAGCAGCCTGACGGGACAGGGGTTAGAGACCCAGTACTTC.

The table lists this clone with a few counts. The gene calls are TRBV5-1 and TRBJ2-3; TRBD2 matches 11 bases. V lost 1 base, J lost 5 bases, and 9 bases stayed unmatched. The CDR3 length is 17 residues. Germline loops: CDR1 SGHRS, CDR2 YFSETQ. Here the CDR3 reads CASSLSPGTSGKDTQYF. In DNA form, the CDR3 reads TGCGCCAGCAGCTTGTCGCCTGGGACTAGCGGAAAAGATACGCAGTATTTT.

The chain combines TRBV11-2 with TRBJ2-7, with 10 bases aligning to TRBD2. The trim removed 0 bases at V and 2 bases at J, leaving 4 bases unmatched. This CDR3 is built from 16 residues. Germline values: CDR1 SGHAT, CDR2 FQNNGV. The CDR3 protein is CASSLDRLAGAYEQYF. For the CDR3, the DNA is TGTGCCAGCAGCTTAGATCGGCTAGCGGGGGCCTACGAGCAGTACTTC.

The chain carries TRBV6-1 and TRBJ1-5; D uncertain. Germline V lookup: CDR1 MNHNS, CDR2 SASEGT. The germline V and J ends were trimmed by 1 base and 7 bases, with 11 bases remaining between them. The CDR3 is made up of 14 amino acids. The CDR3 reads CASSEGWVGQPQHF. Here the CDR3 DNA reads TGTGCCAGCAGTGAAGGGTGGGTGGGGCAGCCCCAGCATTTT.

The rearrangement joins TRBV7-9 to TRBJ2-4; D is possibly TRBD1 or TRBD2 (5 bases each). With 7 bases removed from V and 5 bases from J, the gap between germline ends came to 15 bases. The CDR3 covers 14 residues. CDR1 and CDR2 from the germline V gene are SEHNR and FQNEAQ (reference sequence). CDR3 in DNA: TGTGCCAGCACCCAACGAGGGGTGGAAAACATTCAGTACTTC. Protein product: CASTQRGVENIQYF.

This clone was detected a few times. CDR3 in DNA: TGCGCCAGCAGGGAAGGGCGTTCCTACGAGCAGTACTTC. It is translated as CASREGRSYEQYF. The V gene is TRBV10-2, the J gene TRBJ2-7; D uncertain. This CDR3 is 13 amino acids long. V shed 6 bases and J shed 1 base, with 10 bases lying between them. CDR1 is WSHSY and CDR2 is SAAADI in the germline V gene.

The chain joins TRBV27 to TRBJ1-1, with D unclear. Trimming took off 5 bases at V and 1 base at J, with 17 bases between the two ends. The CDR3 is 16 residues long. The germline CDR1 and CDR2 sequences are MNHEY and SMNVEV (reference sequence). CDR3 DNA: TGTGCCAGCAGTAGGGCGGTAGGAGGAGGGAACACTGAAGCTTTCTTT. It codes for CASSRAVGGGNTEAFF.

The chain employs TRBV10-1 and TRBJ1-3, with D possibly being TRBD1 (6 bases). V lost 6 bases, J lost 0 bases, and 18 bases lay in between. Per the germline V gene, CDR1 is WNHNN and CDR2 is SYGVQD (reference sequence). The length of the CDR3 is 17 residues. CDR3 sequence reads: CASRIEGESVSGNTIYF. As DNA, the CDR3 is TGCGCCAGCAGAATTGAGGGGGAGAGTGTCTCTGGAAACACCATATATTTT.

The genes are TRBV27 and TRBJ2-7; 7 bases map to TRBD2. The CDR3 sequence is 11 residues long. J lost 9 bases, V lost 7 bases, and 6 bases had no gene match. Germline values: CDR1 MNHEY, CDR2 SMNVEV (reference sequence). The CDR3 DNA reads as TGTGCCAGCACACTCCCGGGGGGGCAGTACTTC. It yields the protein CASTLPGGQYF.

The V gene is TRBV6-4, the J gene TRBJ2-7; perhaps TRBD1 as D (6 bases). V lost 4 bases to trimming and J lost 7 bases, with 23 bases between them. The CDR3 totals 16 residues. Germline CDR1 MRHNA, CDR2 SNTAGT. CDR3 region: CASSVSPGDGFLEQYF. The CDR3 DNA reads as TGTGCCAGCAGTGTCTCCCCAGGGGACGGATTCTTAGAGCAGTACTTC.

This clone was picked up a small number of times. The chain recombines TRBV4-2 with TRBJ1-1, with D uncertain. This CDR3 region has 14 residues. Germline lookup yields CDR1 LGHNA and CDR2 YNFKEQ. Between the trimmed V and J ends, which lost 0 bases and 0 bases, there was a span of 5 bases. For the CDR3, the DNA is TGTGCCAGCAGCCAAGATGGACTGAACACTGAAGCTTTCTTT. It yields the protein CASSQDGLNTEAFF.

J is TRBJ2-1 and V is TRBV9, with D perhaps TRBD1 or TRBD2 (7 bases each). The germline gives CDR1 SGDLS, CDR2 YYNGEE. The V gene lost 7 bases and the J gene lost 0 bases, with 17 bases spanning the gap. The CDR3 is made up of 16 amino acids. The CDR3 nucleotides read TGTGCCAGCTCGGCAGGGGGGGCTAGCTCCTACAATGAGCAGTTCTTC. Its protein product is CASSAGGASSYNEQFF.

This rearrangement joins TRBV10-3 to TRBJ2-2; 7 bases are a match to TRBD1. Germline V gene sequence: CDR1 ENHRY, CDR2 SYGVKD. J lost 1 base, V lost 7 bases, and 3 bases had no gene match. The CDR3 is 14 amino acids. CDR3 residues: CAIMRTGNTGELFF. DNA for the CDR3: TGTGCCATCATGCGGACAGGGAACACCGGGGAGCTGTTTTTT.

This clone was seen just once. V gene TRBV6-5 combines with J gene TRBJ2-7; D is tentatively TRBD1 or TRBD2 (5 bases each). Germline loops: CDR1 MNHEY, CDR2 SVGAGI. V dropped 6 bases and J dropped 6 bases, with 21 bases sitting between them. The CDR3 contains 15 residues. The CDR3 DNA follows: TGTGCCAGCAGCCCACACCGGGACCAGAGGGGCGAGCAGTACTTC. Encoded protein: CASSPHRDQRGEQYF.

The chain uses TRBV6-5 and TRBJ2-7; either TRBD1 or TRBD2 may fit D (5 bases each). Trimming cost V 8 bases and J 2 bases, with 10 bases left between them. The CDR3 loop spans 12 amino acids. The germline gives CDR1 MNHEY, CDR2 SVGAGI. The CDR3: CASRDVTYEQYF. The CDR3 bases are TGTGCCAGCCGGGACGTCACCTACGAGCAGTACTTC.

The chain recombines TRBV7-9 with TRBJ2-3; 8 bases fit TRBD1. CDR1 SEHNR and CDR2 FQNEAQ come from the germline V gene (reference sequence). V shed 5 bases, J shed 3 bases, and the junction held 4 bases outside the gene matches. The CDR3 consists of 14 residues. The CDR3 loop reads CASSPDRDTDTQYF. CDR3 coding DNA: TGTGCCAGCAGCCCGGACAGGGATACAGATACGCAGTATTTT.

The rearrangement uses TRBV6-5 and TRBJ2-5, with 8 bases lining up with TRBD2. Looked up from germline, CDR1 is MNHEY and CDR2 is SVGAGI. This CDR3 is built from 14 residues. Losses at the gene ends were 2 bases for V and 3 bases for J; bases not matched to a gene: 2. The CDR3 is CASSYSGGKETQYF. The CDR3, as DNA: TGTGCCAGCAGTTACAGCGGGGGAAAAGAGACCCAGTACTTC.

The CDR3 bases are TGTGCCAGCAGCCCAAGGGGGGGTGCAACTAATGAAAAACTGTTTTTT. This encodes CASSPRGGATNEKLFF. This rearrangement joins TRBV9 to TRBJ1-4; D is perhaps TRBD1 (6 bases). Germline V gives CDR1 SGDLS, CDR2 YYNGEE. The CDR3 runs to 16 residues. V dropped 4 bases and J dropped 0 bases, with 13 bases sitting between them.

This rearrangement joins TRBV27 to TRBJ2-5; 11 nucleotides agree with TRBD1. Per germline, CDR1 MNHEY and CDR2 SMNVEV (reference sequence). Losses at the gene ends were 2 bases for V and 4 bases for J; bases not matched to a gene: 0. This CDR3 has 14 residues. In nucleotides, the CDR3 is TGTGCCAGCAGTTTAGGGACAGGGGGAGAGACCCAGTACTTC. Its translation: CASSLGTGGETQYF.

Concerning this clone itself: This sequence may be a read error, since a much larger clone differs from it by one base. The chain couples TRBV7-2 to TRBJ1-1; no clear D. The CDR3 is 13 amino acids. V dropped 1 base and J dropped 1 base, with 4 bases sitting between them. CDR1 is SGHTA and CDR2 is FQGNSA in the germline V gene. The DNA of the CDR3 is TGTGCCAGCAGCTTAGTCCCGAACACTGAAGCTTTCTTT. It yields the protein CASSLVPNTEAFF.

This sequence joins TRBV4-2 and TRBJ1-5; D is undetermined. Germline CDR1 and CDR2: LGHNA and YNFKEQ. With 5 bases removed from V and 3 bases from J, the gap between germline ends came to 5 bases. The CDR3 loop spans 12 amino acids. CDR3 bases: TGTGCCAGCAGCTTGTACAATCAGCCCCAGCATTTT. Translation gives CASSLYNQPQHF.

This chain uses TRBV9 with TRBJ2-6, with D uncertain. CDR3 length: 17 amino acids. The V and J ends lost 4 bases and 1 base respectively, with 15 bases between them. Germline V gene data show CDR1 as SGDLS and CDR2 as YYNGEE. Here the CDR3 DNA reads TGTGCCAGCAGCACCACAACAAGGGCGTCTGGGGCCAACGTCCTGACTTTC. Its translation: CASSTTTRASGANVLTF.

V is TRBV27 and J is TRBJ2-3; tentatively, D is TRBD2 (5 bases). The V and J ends lost 5 bases and 1 base respectively, with 10 bases between them. Looked up from germline, CDR1 is MNHEY and CDR2 is SMNVEV (reference sequence). This CDR3 contains 14 residues. CDR3 region: CASSPEARTDTQYF. CDR3 in DNA: TGTGCCAGCAGTCCGGAGGCGCGCACAGATACGCAGTATTTT.

V gene TRBV5-1 combines with J gene TRBJ2-7; 8 nucleotides match TRBD1. This CDR3 has 15 amino acids. CDR1 is SGHRS and CDR2 is YFSETQ in the germline V gene. The V segment lost 4 bases and the J segment 2 bases; nucleotides outside the gene matches: 8. DNA of the CDR3: TGCGCCAGCAGCCCGGGACAGGCGAAAGCCTACGAGCAGTACTTC. Its protein is CASSPGQAKAYEQYF. The variable domain in full, completed from reference TRBV5-1 and TRBJ2-7, reads KAGVTQTPRYLIKTRGQQVTLSCSPISGHRSVSWYQQTPGQGLQFLFEYFSETQRNKGNFPGRFSGRQFSNSRSEMNVSTLELGDSALYLCASSPGQAKAYEQYFGPGTRLTVT.

J is TRBJ2-1 and V is TRBV6-5, with 8 bases matching TRBD1. The CDR3 consists of 15 residues. Losses at the gene ends were 11 bases for V and 2 bases for J; bases not matched to a gene: 11. Germline assignment: CDR1 MNHEY and CDR2 SVGAGI. Here the CDR3 DNA reads TGTGCCTCGAAGGTTCCGGGACAGGCCTACAATGAGCAGTTCTTC. Translation gives CASKVPGQAYNEQFF.

The chain recombines TRBV10-2 with TRBJ2-3; a possible D gene is TRBD1 (6 bases). This CDR3 is built from 14 residues. Germline loops: CDR1 WSHSY, CDR2 SAAADI. V was shortened by 7 bases and J by 1 base, with 12 bases between the two germline ends. CDR3 in amino acids: CASTKDSRTDTQYF. The CDR3 DNA reads as TGCGCCAGCACCAAGGACAGTCGCACAGATACGCAGTATTTT.

The chain employs TRBV9 and TRBJ2-7; no clear D. CDR3 length: 15 residues. Germline CDR1 is SGDLS and CDR2 is YYNGEE. V lost 0 bases and J lost 2, with 12 bases in between. CDR3 nucleotide sequence: TGTGCCAGCAGCGTAGATCCCGGCAGCACCTACGAGCAGTACTTC. Its protein product is CASSVDPGSTYEQYF.

A few counts support this clone. The gene calls are TRBV5-1 and TRBJ2-3, with TRBD2 matching over 8 bases. Germline CDR1 SGHRS, CDR2 YFSETQ. This CDR3 contains 14 residues. J gave up 2 bases and V 5 bases, and 4 bases lay outside the gene matches. The chain's CDR3 is CASSAGGNTDTQYF. The DNA for the CDR3 is TGCGCCAGCAGTGCGGGGGGAAACACAGATACGCAGTATTTT. Supplemented by reference TRBV5-1 and TRBJ2-3, the full variable domain reads KAGVTQTPRYLIKTRGQQVTLSCSPISGHRSVSWYQQTPGQGLQFLFEYFSETQRNKGNFPGRFSGRQFSNSRSEMNVSTLELGDSALYLCASSAGGNTDTQYFGPGTRLTVL.

For the CDR3, the DNA is TGTGCCAGCAGCCCGGAGGGACGGTTTAATGAAAAACTGTTTTTT. It is translated as CASSPEGRFNEKLFF. The chain links TRBV5-6 to TRBJ1-4; TRBD1 might be the D (5 bases). The CDR3 is 15 residues long. Germline assignment: CDR1 SGHDT and CDR2 YYEEEE. The V and J ends lost 4 bases and 4 bases respectively, with 14 bases between them.

The count of this clone is one. The chain joins TRBV19 to TRBJ2-2; D is perhaps TRBD2 (5 bases). The ends were cut back, 8 bases at V and 6 bases at J, with 13 bases in the middle. The CDR3 consists of 13 residues. Germline CDR1 reads LNHDA; CDR2 reads SQIVND (reference sequence). The CDR3 loop is CASREQRPGELFF. DNA for the CDR3: TGTGCCAGTCGGGAACAGCGCCCCGGGGAGCTGTTTTTT.

The chain combines TRBV30 with TRBJ2-3; D is possibly TRBD1 (7 bases). Germline V lookup: CDR1 GTSNPN, CDR2 SVGIG (reference sequence). Trimming stripped 5 bases from V and 5 bases from J, with 20 bases between. The length of the CDR3 is 15 residues. CDR3 region: CAWGFKGGGRDTQYF. In nucleotides, the CDR3 is TGTGCCTGGGGCTTCAAAGGAGGGGGCAGAGATACGCAGTATTTT.